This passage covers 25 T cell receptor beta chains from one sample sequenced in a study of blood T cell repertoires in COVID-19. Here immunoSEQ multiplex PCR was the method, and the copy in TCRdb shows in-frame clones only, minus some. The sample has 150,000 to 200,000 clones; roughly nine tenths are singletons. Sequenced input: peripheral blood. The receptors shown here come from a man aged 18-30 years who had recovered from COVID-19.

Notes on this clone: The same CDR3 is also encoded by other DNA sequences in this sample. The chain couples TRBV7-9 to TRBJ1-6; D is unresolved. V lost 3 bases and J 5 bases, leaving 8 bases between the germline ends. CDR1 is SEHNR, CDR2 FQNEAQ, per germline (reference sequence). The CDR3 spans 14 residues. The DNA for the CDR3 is TGTGCCAGCAGCTTCGACGGAGATAATTCACCCCTCCACTTT. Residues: CASSFDGDNSPLHF.

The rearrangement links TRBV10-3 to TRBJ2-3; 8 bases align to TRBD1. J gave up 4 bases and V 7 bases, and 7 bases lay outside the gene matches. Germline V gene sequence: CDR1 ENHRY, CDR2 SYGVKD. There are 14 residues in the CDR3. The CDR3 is CAIKDRDQADTQYF. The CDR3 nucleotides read TGTGCCATCAAGGACAGGGACCAGGCAGATACGCAGTATTTT.

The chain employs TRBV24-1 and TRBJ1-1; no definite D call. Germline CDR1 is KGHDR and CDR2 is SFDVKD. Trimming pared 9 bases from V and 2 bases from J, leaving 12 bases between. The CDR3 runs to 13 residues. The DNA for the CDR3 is TGTGCCACCCGCTCGAGGGAAAACACTGAAGCTTTCTTT. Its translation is CATRSRENTEAFF.

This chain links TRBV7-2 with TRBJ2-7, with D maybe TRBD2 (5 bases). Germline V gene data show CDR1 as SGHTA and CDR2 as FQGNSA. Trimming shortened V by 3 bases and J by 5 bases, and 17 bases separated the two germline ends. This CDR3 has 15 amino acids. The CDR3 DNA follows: TGTGCCAGCAGCTTTTCCGGCTCCCCTAGCCACGAGCAGTACTTC. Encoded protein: CASSFSGSPSHEQYF.

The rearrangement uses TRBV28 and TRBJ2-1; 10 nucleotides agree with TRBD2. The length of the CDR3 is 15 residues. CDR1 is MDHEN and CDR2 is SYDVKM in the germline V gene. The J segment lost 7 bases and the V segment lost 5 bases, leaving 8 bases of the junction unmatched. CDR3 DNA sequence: TGTGCCAGCAGTCCCTCGGGTAGCGGGAGGAATGAGCAGTTCTTC. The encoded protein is CASSPSGSGRNEQFF. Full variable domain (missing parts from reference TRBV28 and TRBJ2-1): DVKVTQSSRYLVKRTGEKVFLECVQDMDHENMFWYRQDPGLGLRLIYFSYDVKMKEKGDIPEGYSVSREKKERFSLILESASTNQTSMYLCASSPSGSGRNEQFFGPGTRLTVL.

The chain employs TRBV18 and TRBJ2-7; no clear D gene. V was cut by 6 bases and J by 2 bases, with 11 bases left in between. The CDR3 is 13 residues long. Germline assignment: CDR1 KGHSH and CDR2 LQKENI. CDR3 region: CASSLSAPYEQYF. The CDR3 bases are TGTGCCAGCTCCCTTAGTGCACCCTACGAGCAGTACTTC.

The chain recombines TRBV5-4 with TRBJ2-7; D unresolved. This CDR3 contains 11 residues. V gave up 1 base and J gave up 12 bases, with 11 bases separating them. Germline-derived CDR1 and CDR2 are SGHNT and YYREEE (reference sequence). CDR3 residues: CASSLPSLGYF. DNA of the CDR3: TGTGCCAGCAGCTTGCCCTCTCTAGGGTACTTC.

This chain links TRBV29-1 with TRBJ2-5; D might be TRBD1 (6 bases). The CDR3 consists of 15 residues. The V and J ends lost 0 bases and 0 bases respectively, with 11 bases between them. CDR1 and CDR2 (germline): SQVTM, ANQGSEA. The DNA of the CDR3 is TGCAGCGTTGAAGATTCGGGACACCACCAAGAGACCCAGTACTTC. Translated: CSVEDSGHHQETQYF.

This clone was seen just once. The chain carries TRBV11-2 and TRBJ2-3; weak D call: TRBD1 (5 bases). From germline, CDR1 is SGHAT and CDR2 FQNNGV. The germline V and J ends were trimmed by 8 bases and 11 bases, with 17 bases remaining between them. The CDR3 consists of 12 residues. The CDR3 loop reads CASEGAKMGQYF. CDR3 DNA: TGTGCCAGCGAAGGGGCAAAAATGGGGCAGTATTTT.

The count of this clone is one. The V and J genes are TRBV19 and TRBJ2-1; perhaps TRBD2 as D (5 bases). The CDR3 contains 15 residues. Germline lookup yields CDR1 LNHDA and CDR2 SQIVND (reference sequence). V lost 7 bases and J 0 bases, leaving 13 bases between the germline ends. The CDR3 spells CASKLGSGSYNEQFF. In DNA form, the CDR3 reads TGTGCCAGTAAGCTGGGAAGCGGCTCCTACAATGAGCAGTTCTTC.

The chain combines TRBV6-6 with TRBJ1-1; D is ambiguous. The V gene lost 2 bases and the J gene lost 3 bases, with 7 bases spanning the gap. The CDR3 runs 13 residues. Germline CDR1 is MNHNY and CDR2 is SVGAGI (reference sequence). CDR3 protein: CASSYRGHTEAFF. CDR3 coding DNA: TGTGCCAGCAGTTACCGCGGTCACACTGAAGCTTTCTTT.

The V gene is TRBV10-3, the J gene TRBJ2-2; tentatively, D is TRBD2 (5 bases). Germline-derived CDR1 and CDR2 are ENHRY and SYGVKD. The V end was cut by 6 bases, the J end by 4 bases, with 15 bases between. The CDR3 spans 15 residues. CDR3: CAIRVFAGGTGELFF. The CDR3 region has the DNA TGTGCCATCAGGGTTTTCGCGGGCGGCACCGGGGAGCTGTTTTTT.

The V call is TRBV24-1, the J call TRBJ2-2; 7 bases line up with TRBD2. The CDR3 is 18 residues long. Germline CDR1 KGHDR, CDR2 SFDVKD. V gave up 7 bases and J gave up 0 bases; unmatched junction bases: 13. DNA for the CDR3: TGTGCCACCAGCCCCCGGCCCGCTAGCGGAGCGAACACCGGGGAGCTGTTTTTT. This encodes CATSPRPASGANTGELFF.

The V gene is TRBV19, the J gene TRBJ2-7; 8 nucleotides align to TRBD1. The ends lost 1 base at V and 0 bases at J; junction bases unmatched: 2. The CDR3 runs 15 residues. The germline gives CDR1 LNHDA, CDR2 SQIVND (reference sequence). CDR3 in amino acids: CASSIGTGSSYEQYF. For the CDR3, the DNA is TGTGCCAGTAGTATAGGGACAGGGAGCTCCTACGAGCAGTACTTC.

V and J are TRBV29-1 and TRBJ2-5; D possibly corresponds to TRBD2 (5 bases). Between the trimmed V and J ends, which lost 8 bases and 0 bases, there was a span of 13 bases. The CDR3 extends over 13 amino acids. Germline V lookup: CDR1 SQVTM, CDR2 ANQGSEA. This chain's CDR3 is CSIYERYQETQYF. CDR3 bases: TGCAGCATCTACGAGCGGTACCAAGAGACCCAGTACTTC.

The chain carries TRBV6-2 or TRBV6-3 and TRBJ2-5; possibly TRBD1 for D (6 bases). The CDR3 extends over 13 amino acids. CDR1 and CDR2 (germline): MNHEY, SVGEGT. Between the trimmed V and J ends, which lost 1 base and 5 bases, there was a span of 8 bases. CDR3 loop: CASSYWGRETQYF. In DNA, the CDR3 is TGTGCCAGCAGTTACTGGGGGCGGGAGACCCAGTACTTC.

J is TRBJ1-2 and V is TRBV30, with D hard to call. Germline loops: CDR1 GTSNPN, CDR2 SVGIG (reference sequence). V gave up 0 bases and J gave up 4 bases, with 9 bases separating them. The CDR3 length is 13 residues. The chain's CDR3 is CAWSVQGGYGYTF. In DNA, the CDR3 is TGTGCCTGGAGTGTACAAGGAGGCTATGGCTACACCTTC.

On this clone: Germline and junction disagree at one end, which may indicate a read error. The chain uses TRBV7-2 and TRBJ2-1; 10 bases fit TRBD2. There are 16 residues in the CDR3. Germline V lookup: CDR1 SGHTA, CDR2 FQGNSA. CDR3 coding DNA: TGTGCCAGCAGTTTAGCCTCGACTAGCGGGTATAATGAGCAGTTCTTC. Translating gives CASSLASTSGYNEQFF.

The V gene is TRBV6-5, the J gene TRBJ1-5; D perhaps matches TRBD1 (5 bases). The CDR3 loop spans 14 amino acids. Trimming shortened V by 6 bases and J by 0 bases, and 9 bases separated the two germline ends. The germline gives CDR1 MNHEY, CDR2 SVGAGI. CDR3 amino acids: CASSPGNSNQPQHF. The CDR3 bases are TGTGCCAGCAGCCCAGGGAATAGCAATCAGCCCCAGCATTTT.

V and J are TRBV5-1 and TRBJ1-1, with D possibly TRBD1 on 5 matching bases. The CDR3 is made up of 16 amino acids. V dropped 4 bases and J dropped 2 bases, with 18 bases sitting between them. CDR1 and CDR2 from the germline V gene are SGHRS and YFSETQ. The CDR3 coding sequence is TGCGCCAGCAGCCCCCCCTCTCAGGGTCCAAACACTGAAGCTTTCTTT. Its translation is CASSPPSQGPNTEAFF.

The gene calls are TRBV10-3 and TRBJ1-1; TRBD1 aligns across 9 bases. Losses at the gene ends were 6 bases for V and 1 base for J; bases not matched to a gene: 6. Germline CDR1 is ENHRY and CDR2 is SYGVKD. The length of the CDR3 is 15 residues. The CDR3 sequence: CAIRQGAKWNTEAFF. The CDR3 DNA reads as TGTGCCATCAGACAGGGGGCCAAATGGAACACTGAAGCTTTCTTT.

The CDR3 DNA sequence: TGCGCCAGCAGCCAAGACCGGGACACCGTCTCCTACGAGCAGTACTTC. Its translation: CASSQDRDTVSYEQYF. The gene calls are TRBV4-3 and TRBJ2-7; tentative D call: TRBD1 (6 bases). There are 16 residues in the CDR3. Per the germline V gene, CDR1 is LGHNA and CDR2 is YSLEER. Trimming removed 0 bases from V and 0 bases from J, with 12 bases in between.

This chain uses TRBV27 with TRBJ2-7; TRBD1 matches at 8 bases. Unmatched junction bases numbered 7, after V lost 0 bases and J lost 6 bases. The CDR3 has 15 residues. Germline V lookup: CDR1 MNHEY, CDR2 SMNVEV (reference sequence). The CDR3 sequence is CASSLSGTGRFEQYF. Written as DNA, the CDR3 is TGTGCCAGCAGTTTATCAGGGACAGGACGCTTCGAGCAGTACTTC.

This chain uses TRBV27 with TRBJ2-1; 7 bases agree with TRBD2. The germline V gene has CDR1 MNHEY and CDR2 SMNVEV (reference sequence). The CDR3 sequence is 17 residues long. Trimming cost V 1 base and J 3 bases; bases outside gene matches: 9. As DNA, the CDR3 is TGTGCCAGCAGTTTATTTGTCAGGGAGGGTTTCTACAATGAGCAGTTCTTC. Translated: CASSLFVREGFYNEQFF.

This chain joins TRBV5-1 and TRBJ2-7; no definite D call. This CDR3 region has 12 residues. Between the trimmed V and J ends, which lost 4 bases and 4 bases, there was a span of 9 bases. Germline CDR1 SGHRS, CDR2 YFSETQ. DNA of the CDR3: TGCGCCAGCAGCCGCGACTCGTACGAGCAGTACTTC. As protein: CASSRDSYEQYF. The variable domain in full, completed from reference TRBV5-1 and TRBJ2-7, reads KAGVTQTPRYLIKTRGQQVTLSCSPISGHRSVSWYQQTPGQGLQFLFEYFSETQRNKGNFPGRFSGRQFSNSRSEMNVSTLELGDSALYLCASSRDSYEQYFGPGTRLTVT.